This T cell receptor beta chain was documented in a study of molecular identifiers for immune sequencing clone quantification. Study-wide results and caveats: Over 98% of effector molecules, yet under 1% of naive-cell molecules, were held by clones above 20 RNA copies. Jurkat TCR RNA that was spiked in from one cell was reportedly detectable among one million naive cells.

TCRdb re-analysed the PCR reads in MiXCR, keeping a single row per CDR3 protein. The profile shows under 650,000 distinct CDR3 sequences, just under 20% of them singletons. On this clonotype itself: Its antigen is unknown. Because it lacks the conserved phenylalanine or tryptophan at the end, this CDR3 is likely a read error.

The CDR3 loop spans 14 amino acids. Looked up from germline, CDR1 is DFQATT and CDR2 is SNEGSKA (reference sequence). Trimming left V 0 bases short and J 0 bases short, with 8 bases between. Naive CD8 sequencing libraries were generated from roughly 18,000 to 920,000 sorted cells, with 10%, 30% or 50% RNA as input. The receptor was isolated from a human donor in good health. Some libraries in this study had Jurkat cell RNA spiked in. Material for sequencing was naive CD8+ T cells from blood, with Jurkat cell RNA spiked in. The subset denotes: FACS-sorted CD8+CD4-CCR7+CD45RA+ naive T cells. The gene calls are TRBV20-1 and TRBJ1-1; D gene uncertain. As DNA, the CDR3 is TGCAGTGCTAGAGATTACGGGCTGAACACTGAAGCTTTCCTT. The encoded protein is CSARDYGLNTEAFL.